The clone carrying this T cell receptor beta chain appeared once. Trimming shortened V by 6 bases and J by 5 bases, and 19 bases separated the two germline ends. CDR1 is SQVTM, CDR2 ANQGSEA, per germline. The length of the CDR3 is 14 residues. Sequenced by immunoSEQ multiplex PCR; TCRdb stores in-frame clones only, minus some. Of 14,000 or so clones in the sample, approximately 88% are singletons; the top ten hold around an eighth. This sample was taken from a study of technical replicates of blood from a few donors. Sequencing was carried out using PBMCs. The rearrangement uses TRBV29-1 and TRBJ1-1; D unclear. The sequence derives from a human donor in good health. In nucleotides, the CDR3 is TGCAGCGTCAGCGGTCTGGATTTAAGGACTGAAGCTTTCTTT. This translates into CSVSGLDLRTEAFF.